A single sample gave rise to the 24 T cell receptor beta chains below, sequenced in a study of T cell repertoires in cytomegalovirus infection. MiXCR, applied by TCRdb to the reads, yields one record per CDR3 protein. The repertoire holds 400,000 or so distinct CDR3 sequences, with around 18% as singletons. Source material: PBMCs. These TCRs come from a human donor in good health (CMV status not recorded). Some clones in this sample may be carry-over from other donors' samples.

Only a few counts were recorded for this clonotype. The J gene is TRBJ2-1, the V gene TRBV5-6, with 7 positions matching TRBD2. V gave up 3 bases and J gave up 4 bases; unmatched junction bases: 13. This CDR3 contains 17 residues. CDR1 and CDR2 from the germline V gene are SGHDT and YYEEEE. The DNA of the CDR3 is TGTGCCAGCAGCTGGGGAGGGCCAACCATAACTTACAATGAGCAGTTCTTC. Translated, it gives CASSWGGPTITYNEQFF.

The chain is built from TRBV11-2 and TRBJ2-1; D is undetermined. The germline V gene encodes CDR1 SGHAT and CDR2 FQNNGV. The CDR3 contains 13 residues. Trimming pared 5 bases from V and 7 bases from J, leaving 12 bases between. CDR3 loop: CASSPAGSNEQFF. DNA for the CDR3: TGTGCCAGCAGCCCCGCCGGTTCTAATGAGCAGTTCTTC.

The chain employs TRBV15 and TRBJ2-5, with D uncertain. CDR3 size: 14 residues. Germline V CDR1 and CDR2: LNHNV, YYDKDF (reference sequence). Between the trimmed V and J ends, which lost 0 bases and 5 bases, there was a span of 10 bases. CDR3 residues: CATSRDPGQETQYF. CDR3 in DNA: TGTGCCACCAGCAGAGATCCAGGTCAGGAGACCCAGTACTTC.

This rearrangement joins TRBV7-9 to TRBJ1-4; TRBD1 might be the D (5 bases). The CDR3 consists of 14 residues. Germline V gives CDR1 SEHNR, CDR2 FQNEAQ (reference sequence). The V end was cut by 7 bases, the J end by 6 bases, with 15 bases between. For the CDR3, the DNA is TGTGCCAGCACCACGGCGGTGGGGGATGAAAAACTGTTTTTT. Its protein is CASTTAVGDEKLFF.

This clonotype was observed a handful of times. The chain carries TRBV7-2 and TRBJ1-3; maybe TRBD1 (6 bases). The CDR3 sequence is 18 residues long. Germline V lookup: CDR1 SGHTA, CDR2 FQGNSA. Trimming left V 1 base short and J 1 base short, with 17 bases between. The CDR3 here is CASSLVGGRGASGNTIYF. CDR3 DNA sequence: TGTGCCAGCAGCTTAGTAGGGGGTCGGGGGGCGTCTGGAAACACCATATATTTT.

CDR3 in DNA: TGTGCCAGCAGCTTATCCTGGAGCACTGAAGCTTTCTTT. Its protein is CASSLSWSTEAFF. The rearrangement uses TRBV5-4 and TRBJ1-1, with unresolved D. V lost 2 bases to trimming and J lost 4 bases, with 9 bases between them. The germline V gene encodes CDR1 SGHNT and CDR2 YYREEE (reference sequence). This CDR3 comprises 13 residues.

The chain carries TRBV6-6 and TRBJ2-5; D gene ambiguous. Germline values: CDR1 MNHNY, CDR2 SVGAGI (reference sequence). The germline V and J ends were trimmed by 7 bases and 5 bases, with 14 bases remaining between them. CDR3 length: 13 amino acids. The DNA for the CDR3 is TGTGCCAGCAAACTACCCACCCGGGAGACCCAGTACTTC. It specifies CASKLPTRETQYF.

This clonotype was observed a few times. The rearrangement uses TRBV12-3 or TRBV12-4 and TRBJ2-3; no firm D call. CDR3 size: 14 residues. V was shortened by 7 bases and J by 5 bases, with 16 bases between the two germline ends. CDR3 amino acids: CASTPNPEQDTQYF. In nucleotides, the CDR3 is TGTGCCAGCACCCCGAACCCCGAACAAGATACGCAGTATTTT.

This clonotype was recorded a few times. The chain is built from TRBV12-3 or TRBV12-4 and TRBJ2-1; maybe TRBD2 (6 bases). The CDR3 has 15 amino acids. Trimming cost V 4 bases and J 4 bases, with 14 bases left between them. The CDR3 reads CASSSYSGGYNEQFF. The CDR3 DNA follows: TGTGCCAGCAGTTCATATAGCGGCGGATACAATGAGCAGTTCTTC.

This clonotype has only a few counts. The chain links TRBV4-1 to TRBJ2-7; D is unclear. This CDR3 is built from 13 residues. The ends were cut back, 1 base at V and 7 bases at J, with 11 bases in the middle. The germline V gene encodes CDR1 MGHRA and CDR2 YSYEKL. Here the CDR3 DNA reads TGCGCCAGCAGCCAAGTACCCACCGTTGAGCAGTACTTC. It is translated as CASSQVPTVEQYF.

At least ten counts were recorded for this clonotype. CDR3 nucleotide sequence: TGTGCCAGCAGCCGCACATCGGACTCTACCTACGAGCAGTACTTC. Protein: CASSRTSDSTYEQYF. The chain is built from TRBV7-2 and TRBJ2-7; possible D gene TRBD2, 5 bases. The V end lost 5 bases, the J end lost 2 bases, and 16 bases lay between the germline ends. The germline CDR1 and CDR2 sequences are SGHTA and FQGNSA. There are 15 residues in the CDR3.

The V and J genes are TRBV5-1 and TRBJ1-2, with D hard to call. V gave up 7 bases and J gave up 6 bases, with 22 bases separating them. CDR3 length: 15 amino acids. Germline V CDR1 and CDR2: SGHRS, YFSETQ. The CDR3: CASFDTAFPEDGYTF. CDR3 DNA: TGCGCCAGCTTCGATACAGCCTTCCCTGAGGATGGCTACACCTTC.

V is TRBV27 and J is TRBJ2-1; TRBD1 is a possible D gene (7 bases). The germline V gene has CDR1 MNHEY and CDR2 SMNVEV (reference sequence). CDR3 size: 14 residues. The V gene lost 3 bases and the J gene lost 5 bases, with 11 bases spanning the gap. The CDR3 nucleotides are TGTGCCAGCAGTTTGGGCAGGGGGGACAATGAGCAGTTCTTC. Translation: CASSLGRGDNEQFF.

This chain connects TRBV7-2 to TRBJ2-2; D is uncertain. This CDR3 has 15 amino acids. Germline V gene sequence: CDR1 SGHTA, CDR2 FQGNSA. The V end was cut by 5 bases, the J end by 4 bases, with 14 bases between. The CDR3 here is CASSLRAGSTGELFF. The CDR3 DNA follows: TGTGCCAGCAGCCTCCGTGCAGGCAGCACCGGGGAGCTGTTTTTT.

This clonotype was detected many times. The CDR3 loop is CASSDSGRASNEQFF. The CDR3 nucleotides are TGTGCCAGCAGCGATAGCGGGAGGGCCTCCAATGAGCAGTTCTTC. The chain employs TRBV7-2 and TRBJ2-1, with TRBD2 matching 11 bases. The V gene's germline CDR1 is SGHTA and CDR2 FQGNSA. J gave up 6 bases and V 5 bases, and 6 bases lay outside the gene matches. This CDR3 has 15 residues.

This clonotype showed up just a few times. The V and J genes are TRBV7-7 and TRBJ2-1; D ambiguous. The CDR3 covers 13 residues. V was shortened by 1 base and J by 12 bases, with 13 bases between the two germline ends. Germline CDR1 is SSHAT and CDR2 is FNYEAQ (reference sequence). CDR3 in amino acids: CASSLVETVAQFF. DNA for the CDR3: TGTGCCAGCAGCTTAGTGGAGACTGTCGCGCAGTTCTTC.

This clonotype was counted ten times or more. The rearrangement joins TRBV7-2 to TRBJ2-2, with 7 bases matching TRBD1. This CDR3 has 15 residues. The V gene's germline CDR1 is SGHTA and CDR2 FQGNSA. V shed 5 bases, J shed 2 bases, and the junction held 5 bases outside the gene matches. CDR3 protein: CASSPRDSNTGELFF. CDR3 coding DNA: TGTGCCAGCAGCCCTCGGGACAGCAACACCGGGGAGCTGTTTTTT.

The genes are TRBV5-1 and TRBJ1-5; D not certain. The germline gives CDR1 SGHRS, CDR2 YFSETQ. The CDR3 has 14 amino acids. V was trimmed by 1 base and J by 5 bases, leaving 10 bases between them. CDR3 coding DNA: TGCGCCAGCAGCTTGATTCTGGGTCATCAGCCCCAGCATTTT. Translation: CASSLILGHQPQHF. Complete variable domain (other parts from reference TRBV5-1 and TRBJ1-5): KAGVTQTPRYLIKTRGQQVTLSCSPISGHRSVSWYQQTPGQGLQFLFEYFSETQRNKGNFPGRFSGRQFSNSRSEMNVSTLELGDSALYLCASSLILGHQPQHFGDGTRLSIL.

In its sample, this clonotype was seen a few times. The chain couples TRBV27 to TRBJ2-3; possible D gene TRBD2, 6 bases. CDR1 and CDR2 from the germline V gene are MNHEY and SMNVEV (reference sequence). The CDR3 extends over 14 amino acids. V lost 6 bases and J 6 bases, leaving 16 bases between the germline ends. CDR3 in amino acids: CASRLNGEVDTQYF. The CDR3 DNA follows: TGTGCCAGCAGGCTGAACGGGGAGGTTGATACGCAGTATTTT.

This clonotype has a count of ten or more. The chain employs TRBV7-2 and TRBJ2-3; D unresolved. Between the trimmed V and J ends, which lost 1 base and 2 bases, there was a span of 7 bases. The CDR3 spans 14 residues. CDR1 is SGHTA and CDR2 is FQGNSA in the germline V gene. The CDR3 DNA follows: TGTGCCAGCAGCTTAGACTGGAACACAGATACGCAGTATTTT. Protein sequence: CASSLDWNTDTQYF.

The chain recombines TRBV12-3 or TRBV12-4 with TRBJ1-4; no clear D. The CDR3 loop spans 13 amino acids. V gave up 7 bases and J gave up 8 bases, with 14 bases separating them. The CDR3, as DNA: TGTGCCAGCAACTCGGGGATTTGGGAAAAACTGTTTTTT. Translating it yields CASNSGIWEKLFF.

This clonotype was counted a few times. Germline is not matched at one junction end, which may reflect a read error. The genes are TRBV7-2 and TRBJ2-3; 8 bases agree with TRBD2. The CDR3 consists of 17 residues. Germline V gene data show CDR1 as SGHTA and CDR2 as FQGNSA. The CDR3 DNA sequence: TGTGCCAGCAGCCCCGTTGGTCTAGCGGGCCTCACAAATACGCAGTATTTT. Translation gives CASSPVGLAGLTNTQYF.

The chain joins TRBV12-3 or TRBV12-4 to TRBJ2-6; D is perhaps TRBD1 or TRBD2 (5 bases each). The CDR3 covers 15 residues. Trimming removed 6 bases from V and 4 bases from J, with 13 bases in between. CDR3 sequence reads: CASSPPGTGANVLTF. DNA for the CDR3: TGTGCCAGCAGCCCGCCCGGGACCGGGGCCAACGTCCTGACTTTC.

This clonotype was counted between two and nine times. J is TRBJ2-5 and V is TRBV5-5; TRBD2 matches 8 bases. The CDR3 has 16 amino acids. Germline V gene data show CDR1 as SGHKS and CDR2 as YYEKEE (reference sequence). Trimming took 0 bases from V and 1 from J; bases not matched to a gene: 5. The CDR3 loop is CASSLGIAGPQETQYF. The CDR3, as DNA: TGTGCCAGCAGCTTGGGTATAGCGGGGCCCCAAGAGACCCAGTACTTC.